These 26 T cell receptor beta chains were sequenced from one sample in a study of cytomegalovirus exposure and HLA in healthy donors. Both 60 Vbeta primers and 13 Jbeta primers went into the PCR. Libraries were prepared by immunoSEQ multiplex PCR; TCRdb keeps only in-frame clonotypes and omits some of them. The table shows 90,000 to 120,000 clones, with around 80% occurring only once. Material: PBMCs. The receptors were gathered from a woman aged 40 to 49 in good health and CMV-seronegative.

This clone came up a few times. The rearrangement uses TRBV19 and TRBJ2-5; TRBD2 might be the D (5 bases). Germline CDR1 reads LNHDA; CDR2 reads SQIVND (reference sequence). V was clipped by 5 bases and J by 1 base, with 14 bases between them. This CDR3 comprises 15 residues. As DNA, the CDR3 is TGTGCCAGTAGTCAGTGGGAGAAGGGCCAAGAGACCCAGTACTTC. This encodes CASSQWEKGQETQYF. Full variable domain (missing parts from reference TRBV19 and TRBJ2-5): DGGITQSPKYLFRKEGQNVTLSCEQNLNHDAMYWYRQDPGQGLRLIYYSQIVNDFQKGDIAEGYSVSREKKESFPLTVTSAQKNPTAFYLCASSQWEKGQETQYFGPGTRLLVL.

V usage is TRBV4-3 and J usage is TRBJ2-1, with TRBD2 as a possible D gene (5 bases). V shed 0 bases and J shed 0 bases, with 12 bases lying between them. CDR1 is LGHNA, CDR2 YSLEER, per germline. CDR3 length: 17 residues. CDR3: CASSQDGTGVSYNEQFF. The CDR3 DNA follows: TGCGCCAGCAGCCAAGATGGAACCGGGGTCTCCTACAATGAGCAGTTCTTC.

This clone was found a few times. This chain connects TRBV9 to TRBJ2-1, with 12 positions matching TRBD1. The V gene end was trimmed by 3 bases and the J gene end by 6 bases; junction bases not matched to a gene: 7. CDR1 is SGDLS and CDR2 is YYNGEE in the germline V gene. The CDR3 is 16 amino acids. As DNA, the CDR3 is TGTGCCAGCAGCGAGTGGGGGACAGGGGGCCTCAATGAGCAGTTCTTC. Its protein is CASSEWGTGGLNEQFF.

CDR3 protein: CASSLVRNEQFF. In DNA, the CDR3 is TGTGCCAGCAGCTTAGTCAGAAATGAGCAGTTCTTC. The gene calls are TRBV7-2 and TRBJ2-1, with unresolved D. The germline V gene encodes CDR1 SGHTA and CDR2 FQGNSA. Deletions cut 1 base from V and 7 bases from J, with 5 bases between. The CDR3 runs to 12 residues.

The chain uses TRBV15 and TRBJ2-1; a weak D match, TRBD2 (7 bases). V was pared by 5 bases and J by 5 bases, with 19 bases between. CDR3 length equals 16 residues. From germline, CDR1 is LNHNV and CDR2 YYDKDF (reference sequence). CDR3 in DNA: TGTGCCACCAGCCTCGAGGGGGGGGAGATCGACAATGAGCAGTTCTTC. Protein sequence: CATSLEGGEIDNEQFF.

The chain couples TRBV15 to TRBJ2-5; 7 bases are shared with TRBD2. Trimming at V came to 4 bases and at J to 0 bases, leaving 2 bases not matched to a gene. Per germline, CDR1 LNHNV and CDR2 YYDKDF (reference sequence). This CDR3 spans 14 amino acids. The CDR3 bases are TGTGCCACCAGCACTGGGGGGGACCAAGAGACCCAGTACTTC. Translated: CATSTGGDQETQYF.

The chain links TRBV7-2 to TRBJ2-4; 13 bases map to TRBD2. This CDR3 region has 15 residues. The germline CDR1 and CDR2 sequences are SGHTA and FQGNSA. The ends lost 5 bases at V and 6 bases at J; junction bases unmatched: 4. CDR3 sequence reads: CASSVGTSGVNIQYF. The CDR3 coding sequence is TGTGCCAGCAGCGTCGGGACTAGCGGGGTAAACATTCAGTACTTC.

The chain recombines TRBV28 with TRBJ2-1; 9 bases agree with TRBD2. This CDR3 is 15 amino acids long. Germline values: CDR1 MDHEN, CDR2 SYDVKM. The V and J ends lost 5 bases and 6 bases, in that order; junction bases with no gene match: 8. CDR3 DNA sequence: TGTGCCAGCAGTCGCTCAGCGGGAGGCTTCAATGAGCAGTTCTTC. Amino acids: CASSRSAGGFNEQFF.

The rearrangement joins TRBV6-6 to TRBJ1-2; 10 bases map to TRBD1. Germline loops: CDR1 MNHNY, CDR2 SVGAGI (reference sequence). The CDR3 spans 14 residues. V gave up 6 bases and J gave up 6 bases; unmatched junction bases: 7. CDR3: CASREGQGRNGYTF. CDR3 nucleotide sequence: TGTGCCAGCAGGGAGGGACAGGGGAGAAATGGCTACACCTTC.

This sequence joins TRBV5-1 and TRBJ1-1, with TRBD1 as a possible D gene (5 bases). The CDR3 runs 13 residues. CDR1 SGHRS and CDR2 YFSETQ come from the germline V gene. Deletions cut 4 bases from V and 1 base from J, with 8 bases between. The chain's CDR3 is CASSIGQNTEAFF. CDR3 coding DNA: TGCGCCAGCAGCATAGGACAGAACACTGAAGCTTTCTTT.

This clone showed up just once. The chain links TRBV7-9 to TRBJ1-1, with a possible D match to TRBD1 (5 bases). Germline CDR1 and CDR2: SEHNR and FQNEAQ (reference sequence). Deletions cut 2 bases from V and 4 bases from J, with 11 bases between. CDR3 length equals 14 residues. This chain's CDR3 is CASSLQGLGTEAFF. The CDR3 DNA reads TGTGCCAGCAGCTTACAGGGTCTAGGCACTGAAGCTTTCTTT. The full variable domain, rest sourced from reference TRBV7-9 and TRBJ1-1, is DTGVSQNPRHKITKRGQNVTFRCDPISEHNRLYWYRQTLGQGPEFLTYFQNEAQLEKSRLLSDRFSAERPKGSFSTLEIQRTEQGDSAMYLCASSLQGLGTEAFFGQGTRLTVV.

This chain's CDR3 is CASSLLLGPGPEAFF. The CDR3 DNA is TGTGCCAGCAGCTTATTGCTGGGCCCCGGTCCTGAAGCTTTCTTT. The chain joins TRBV5-5 to TRBJ1-1; D call uncertain. Trimming shortened V by 2 bases and J by 6 bases, and 17 bases separated the two germline ends. The CDR3 has 15 amino acids. CDR1 is SGHKS and CDR2 is YYEKEE in the germline V gene (reference sequence). Together with reference TRBV5-5 and TRBJ1-1, the CDR3 gives the full variable domain: DAGVTQSPTHLIKTRGQQVTLRCSPISGHKSVSWYQQVLGQGPQFIFQYYEKEERGRGNFPDRFSARQFPNYSSELNVNALLLGDSALYLCASSLLLGPGPEAFFGQGTRLTVV.

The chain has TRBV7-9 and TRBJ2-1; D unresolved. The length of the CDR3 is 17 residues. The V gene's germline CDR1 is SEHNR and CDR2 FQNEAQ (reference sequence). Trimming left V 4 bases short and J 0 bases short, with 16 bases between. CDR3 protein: CASSSVLTPSSYNEQFF. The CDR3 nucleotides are TGTGCCAGCAGCTCCGTGTTAACCCCGAGCTCCTACAATGAGCAGTTCTTC.

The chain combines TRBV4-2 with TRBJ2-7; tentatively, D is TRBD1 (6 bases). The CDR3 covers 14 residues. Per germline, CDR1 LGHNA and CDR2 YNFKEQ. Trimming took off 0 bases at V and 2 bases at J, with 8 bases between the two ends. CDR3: CASSQDRDTYEQYF. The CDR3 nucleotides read TGTGCCAGCAGCCAAGATCGGGACACCTACGAGCAGTACTTC.

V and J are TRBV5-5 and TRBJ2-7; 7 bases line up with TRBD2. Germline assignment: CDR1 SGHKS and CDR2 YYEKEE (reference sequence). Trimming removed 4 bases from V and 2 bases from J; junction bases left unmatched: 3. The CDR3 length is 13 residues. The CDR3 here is CASSLGTTYEQYF. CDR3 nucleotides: TGTGCCAGCAGCCTGGGGACTACCTACGAGCAGTACTTC.

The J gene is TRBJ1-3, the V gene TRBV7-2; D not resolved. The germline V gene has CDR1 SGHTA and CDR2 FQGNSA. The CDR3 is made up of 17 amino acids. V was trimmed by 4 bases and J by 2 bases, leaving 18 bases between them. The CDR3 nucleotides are TGTGCCAGCAGCTCCCAGGTTGGGGTGACTACTGGAAACACCATATATTTT. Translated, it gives CASSSQVGVTTGNTIYF.

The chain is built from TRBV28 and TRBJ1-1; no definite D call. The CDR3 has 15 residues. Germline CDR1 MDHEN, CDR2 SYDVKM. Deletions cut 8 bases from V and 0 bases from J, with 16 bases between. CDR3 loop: CASPPAPGLNTEAFF. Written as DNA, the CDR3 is TGTGCCAGCCCTCCTGCGCCGGGATTGAACACTGAAGCTTTCTTT.

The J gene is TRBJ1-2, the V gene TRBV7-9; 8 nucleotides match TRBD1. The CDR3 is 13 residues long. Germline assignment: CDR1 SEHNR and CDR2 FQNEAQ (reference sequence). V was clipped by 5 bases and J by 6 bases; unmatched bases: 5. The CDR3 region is CASSARGRDGYTF. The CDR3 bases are TGTGCCAGCAGCGCCAGGGGGCGGGATGGCTACACCTTC.

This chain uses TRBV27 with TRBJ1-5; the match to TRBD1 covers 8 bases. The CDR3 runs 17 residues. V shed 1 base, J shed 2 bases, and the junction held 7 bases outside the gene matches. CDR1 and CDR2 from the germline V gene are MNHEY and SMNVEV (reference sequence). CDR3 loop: CASSLLSGGAGNQPQHF. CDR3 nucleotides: TGTGCCAGCAGTTTATTGTCAGGGGGCGCGGGCAATCAGCCCCAGCATTTT.

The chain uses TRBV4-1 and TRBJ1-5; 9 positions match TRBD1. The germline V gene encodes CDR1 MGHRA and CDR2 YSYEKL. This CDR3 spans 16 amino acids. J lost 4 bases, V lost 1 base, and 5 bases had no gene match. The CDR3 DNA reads TGCGCCAGCAGCCAAGCGGGACAGGGCGTAAATCAGCCCCAGCATTTT. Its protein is CASSQAGQGVNQPQHF.

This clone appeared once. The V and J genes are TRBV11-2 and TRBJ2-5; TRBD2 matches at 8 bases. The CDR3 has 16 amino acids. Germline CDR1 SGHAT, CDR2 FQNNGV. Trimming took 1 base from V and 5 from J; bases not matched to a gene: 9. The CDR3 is CASSLGSGRGAETQYF. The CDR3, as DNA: TGTGCCAGCAGCTTAGGGAGCGGGAGAGGCGCGGAGACCCAGTACTTC.

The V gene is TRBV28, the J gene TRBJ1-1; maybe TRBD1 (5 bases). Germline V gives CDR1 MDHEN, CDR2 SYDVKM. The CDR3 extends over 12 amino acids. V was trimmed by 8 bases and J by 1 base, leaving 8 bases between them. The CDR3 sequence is CASGAENTEAFF. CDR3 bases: TGTGCCAGCGGGGCCGAGAACACTGAAGCTTTCTTT.

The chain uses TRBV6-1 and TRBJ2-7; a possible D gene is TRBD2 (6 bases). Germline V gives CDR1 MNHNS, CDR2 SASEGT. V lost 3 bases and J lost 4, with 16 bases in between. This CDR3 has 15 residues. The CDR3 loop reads CASSDRGGDPYEQYF. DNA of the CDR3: TGTGCCAGCAGTGATAGGGGAGGAGACCCTTACGAGCAGTACTTC.

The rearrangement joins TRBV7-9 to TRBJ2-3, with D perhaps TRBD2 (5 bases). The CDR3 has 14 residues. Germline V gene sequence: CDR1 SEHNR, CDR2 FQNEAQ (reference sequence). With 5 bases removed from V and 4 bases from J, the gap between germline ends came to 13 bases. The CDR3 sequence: CASSPSSTPDTQYF. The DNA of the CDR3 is TGTGCCAGCAGCCCGTCTAGCACCCCAGATACGCAGTATTTT.

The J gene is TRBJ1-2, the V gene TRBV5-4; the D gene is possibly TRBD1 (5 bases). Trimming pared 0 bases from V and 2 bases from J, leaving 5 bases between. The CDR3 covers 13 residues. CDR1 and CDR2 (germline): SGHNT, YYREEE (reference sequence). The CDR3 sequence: CASSLEGNYGYTF. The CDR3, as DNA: TGTGCCAGCAGCTTGGAGGGGAACTATGGCTACACCTTC.

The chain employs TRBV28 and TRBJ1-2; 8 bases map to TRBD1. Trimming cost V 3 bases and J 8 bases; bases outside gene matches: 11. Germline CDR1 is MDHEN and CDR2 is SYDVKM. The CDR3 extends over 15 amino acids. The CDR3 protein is CASSLELQGVRGYTF. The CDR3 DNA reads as TGTGCCAGCAGTTTGGAATTACAGGGGGTAAGGGGCTACACCTTC.